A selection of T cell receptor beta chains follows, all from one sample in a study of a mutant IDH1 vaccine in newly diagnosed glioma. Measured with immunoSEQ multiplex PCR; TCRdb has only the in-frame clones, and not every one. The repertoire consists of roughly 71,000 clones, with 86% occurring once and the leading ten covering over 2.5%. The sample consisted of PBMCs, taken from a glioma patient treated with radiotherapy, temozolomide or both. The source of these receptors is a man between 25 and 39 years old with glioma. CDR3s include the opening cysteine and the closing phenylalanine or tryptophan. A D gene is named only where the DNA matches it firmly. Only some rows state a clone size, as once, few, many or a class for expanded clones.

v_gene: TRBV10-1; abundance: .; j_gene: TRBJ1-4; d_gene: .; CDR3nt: TGCGCCAGCAATGAGGAATGGTGGAGGCCTGCAACTAATGAAAAACTGTTTTTT; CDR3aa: CASNEEWWRPATNEKLFF
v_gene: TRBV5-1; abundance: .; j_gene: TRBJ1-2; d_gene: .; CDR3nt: TGCGCCAGCAGCAAGGGGTTCAGGGATGGCTACACCTTC; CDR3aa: CASSKGFRDGYTF
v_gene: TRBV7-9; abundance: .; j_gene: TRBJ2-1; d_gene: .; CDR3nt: TGTGCCAGCAGCCACATGGACAGCTTCAATGAGCAGTTCTTC; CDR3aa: CASSHMDSFNEQFF
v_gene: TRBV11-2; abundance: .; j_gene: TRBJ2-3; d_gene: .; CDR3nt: TGTGCCAGCAGCTTAGATCGGGCTAGCGAGGATACGCAGTATTTT; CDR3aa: CASSLDRASEDTQYF
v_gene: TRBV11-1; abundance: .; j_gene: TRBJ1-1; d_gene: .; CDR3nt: TGTGCCAGCAGCTTCCGGTCAGGTCCGGTCACTGAAGCTTTCTTT; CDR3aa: CASSFRSGPVTEAFF
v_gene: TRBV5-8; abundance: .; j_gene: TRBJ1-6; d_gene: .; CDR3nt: TGTGCCAGCAGCTTGGTAGTATGGTATAATTCACCCCTCCACTTT; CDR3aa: CASSLVVWYNSPLHF
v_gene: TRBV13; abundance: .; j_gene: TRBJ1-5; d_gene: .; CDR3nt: TGTGCCAGCAGCCCTGGTAGCAATCAGCCCCAGCATTTT; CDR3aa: CASSPGSNQPQHF
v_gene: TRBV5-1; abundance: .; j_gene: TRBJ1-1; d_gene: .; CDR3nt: TGCGCCAGCAGCTTTTCAGAGAGTAACACTGAAGCTTTCTTT; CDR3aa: CASSFSESNTEAFF
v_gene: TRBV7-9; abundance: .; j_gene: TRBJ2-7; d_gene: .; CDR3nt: TGTGCCAGCAGCATAGGACAGAGCTCCTACGAGCAGTACTTC; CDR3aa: CASSIGQSSYEQYF
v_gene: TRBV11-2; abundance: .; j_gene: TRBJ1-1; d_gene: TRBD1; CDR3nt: TGTGCCAGCAGCTTGGGACAGAAAGCTTTCTTT; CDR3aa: CASSLGQKAFF
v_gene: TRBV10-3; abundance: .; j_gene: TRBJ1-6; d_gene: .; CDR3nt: TGTGCCATCAGTGAGGCAACATCACCCCTCCACTTT; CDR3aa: CAISEATSPLHF
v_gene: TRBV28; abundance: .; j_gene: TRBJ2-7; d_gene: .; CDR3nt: TGTGCCAGCAGACCGACCCCGGGGGGCAAGTTCTCCTACGAGCAGTACTTC; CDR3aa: CASRPTPGGKFSYEQYF
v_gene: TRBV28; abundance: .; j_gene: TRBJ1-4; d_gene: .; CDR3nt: TGTGCCAGCAATAAGGACCCCACGTCTTCCTATAAACTGTTTTTT; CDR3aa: CASNKDPTSSYKLFF
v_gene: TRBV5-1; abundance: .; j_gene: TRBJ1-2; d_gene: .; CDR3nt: TGCGCCAGCAGCTTGGCTGGGGACGGCTATGGCTACACCTTC; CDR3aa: CASSLAGDGYGYTF
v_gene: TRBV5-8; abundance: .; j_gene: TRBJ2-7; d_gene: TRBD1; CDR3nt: TGTGCCAGCAGCTTGAGGCCTAAGGGGGCTTACGAGCAGTACTTC; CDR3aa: CASSLRPKGAYEQYF
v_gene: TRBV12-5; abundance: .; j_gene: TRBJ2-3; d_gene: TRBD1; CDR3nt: TGTGCTAGTGGTTTGGGGACAGGGGGCCGTGGAACAGATACGCAGTATTTT; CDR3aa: CASGLGTGGRGTDTQYF
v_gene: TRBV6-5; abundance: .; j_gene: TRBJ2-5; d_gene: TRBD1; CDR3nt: TGTGCCAGCAGACCACAGGGGGCCGTGGAGACCCAGTACTTC; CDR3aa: CASRPQGAVETQYF
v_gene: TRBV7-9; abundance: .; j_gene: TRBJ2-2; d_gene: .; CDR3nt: TGTGCCAGCAGCTTAGTACCCACCGGGGAGCTGTTTTTT; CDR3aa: CASSLVPTGELFF
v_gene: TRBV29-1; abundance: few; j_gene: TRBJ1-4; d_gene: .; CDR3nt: TGCGCATTAATGGCGAGGGGCGTAAGTGAAAAACTGTTTTTT; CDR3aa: CALMARGVSEKLFF
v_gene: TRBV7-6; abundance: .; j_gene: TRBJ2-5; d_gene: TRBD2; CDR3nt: TGTGCCAGCAGCTTAGGGGGGGGTCAAGAGACCCAGTACTTC; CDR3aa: CASSLGGGQETQYF
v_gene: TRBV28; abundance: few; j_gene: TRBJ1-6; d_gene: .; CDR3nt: TGTGCCAGCAGTGTGAGGAATTCACCCCTCCACTTT; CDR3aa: CASSVRNSPLHF
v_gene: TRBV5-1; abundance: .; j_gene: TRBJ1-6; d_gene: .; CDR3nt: TGCGCCAGTCAGGACAGTGGTTCACCCCTCCACTTT; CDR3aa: CASQDSGSPLHF
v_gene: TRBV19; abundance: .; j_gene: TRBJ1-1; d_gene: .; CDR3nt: TGTGCCAGTAGTATTGGTCCTCATTACGTTGAAGCTTTCTTT; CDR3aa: CASSIGPHYVEAFF
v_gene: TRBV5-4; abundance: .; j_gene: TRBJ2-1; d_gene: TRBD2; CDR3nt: TGTGCCAGCAGCTACGGACTAGCGGGGAGTAATGAGCAGTTCTTC; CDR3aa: CASSYGLAGSNEQFF
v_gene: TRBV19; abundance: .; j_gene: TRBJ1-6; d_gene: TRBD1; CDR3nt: TGTGCCAGTAGTATAGGGGGACAGCCTAATTCACCCCTCCACTTT; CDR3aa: CASSIGGQPNSPLHF
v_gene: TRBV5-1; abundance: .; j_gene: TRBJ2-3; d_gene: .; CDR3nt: TGCGCCAGCAGCCCCTCCGCTAGCACAGATACGCAGTATTTT; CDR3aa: CASSPSASTDTQYF
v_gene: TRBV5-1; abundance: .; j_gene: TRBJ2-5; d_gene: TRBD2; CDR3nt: TGCGCCAGCAGCTTGGGGGGGACTAACCAAGAGACCCAGTACTTC; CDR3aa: CASSLGGTNQETQYF
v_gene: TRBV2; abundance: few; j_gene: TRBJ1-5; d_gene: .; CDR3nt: TGTGCCAGCAGGGTTAGGGGAAGCAATCAGCCCCAGCATTTT; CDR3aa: CASRVRGSNQPQHF
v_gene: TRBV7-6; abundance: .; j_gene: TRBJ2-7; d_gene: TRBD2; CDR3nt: TGTGCCAGCAGACCCGGCCAGGGAGGGACCTACGAGCAGTACTTC; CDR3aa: CASRPGQGGTYEQYF
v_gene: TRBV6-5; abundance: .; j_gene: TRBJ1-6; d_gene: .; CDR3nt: TGTGCCAGCAGTCGTCAGGGACTTGATTCACCCCTCCACTTT; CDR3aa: CASSRQGLDSPLHF
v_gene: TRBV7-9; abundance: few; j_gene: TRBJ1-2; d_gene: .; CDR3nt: TGTGCCAGCAGCTTATCAGCGGACAGAAGAGACACCTTC; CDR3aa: CASSLSADRRDTF
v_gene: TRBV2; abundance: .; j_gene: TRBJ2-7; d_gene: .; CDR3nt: TGTGCCAGCAGTGTGTCGGGGAGGTACGAGCAGTACTTC; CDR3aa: CASSVSGRYEQYF
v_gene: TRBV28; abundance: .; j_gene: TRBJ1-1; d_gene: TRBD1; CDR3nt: TGTGCCAGCAGTTTCCCGGGGACAGGGTGGGACACTGAAGCTTTCTTT; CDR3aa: CASSFPGTGWDTEAFF
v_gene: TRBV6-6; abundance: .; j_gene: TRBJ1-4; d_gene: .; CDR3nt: TGTGCCAGCAGGATAGATGCAACTAATGAAAAACTGTTTTTT; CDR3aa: CASRIDATNEKLFF
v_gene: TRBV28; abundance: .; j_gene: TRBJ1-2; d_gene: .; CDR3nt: TGTGCCAGCACCCCCCCTGGAAGGAATCTTGTTGGCTACACCTTC; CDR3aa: CASTPPGRNLVGYTF
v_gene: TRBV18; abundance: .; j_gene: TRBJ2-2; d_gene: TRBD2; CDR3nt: TGTGCCAGCTCAAAAGCGGGACTAGCGGCGAACACCGGGGAGCTGTTTTTT; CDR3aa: CASSKAGLAANTGELFF
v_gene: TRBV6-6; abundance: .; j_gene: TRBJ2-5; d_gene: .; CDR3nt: TGTGCCAGCAGTTACATTGGGGTGGGGAGGCCGGAGACCCAGTACTTC; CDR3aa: CASSYIGVGRPETQYF
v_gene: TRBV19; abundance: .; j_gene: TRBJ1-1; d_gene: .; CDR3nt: TGTGCCAGTACTCGGGACGGAACCATGAACACTGAAGCTTTCTTT; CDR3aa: CASTRDGTMNTEAFF
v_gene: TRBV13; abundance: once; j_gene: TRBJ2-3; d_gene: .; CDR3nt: TGTGCCAGCAGCTCAATAAAGGGAGATACGCAGTATTTT; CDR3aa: CASSSIKGDTQYF
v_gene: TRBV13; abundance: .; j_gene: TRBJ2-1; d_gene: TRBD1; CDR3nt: TGTGCCAGCAGCTTAGGGACAGGGGGCTACAATGAGCAGTTCTTC; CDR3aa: CASSLGTGGYNEQFF
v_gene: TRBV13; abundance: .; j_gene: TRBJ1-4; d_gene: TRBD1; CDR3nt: TGTGCCAGCAGCTTACTGGGACAGGGTCGGGAAAAACTGTTTTTT; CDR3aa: CASSLLGQGREKLFF
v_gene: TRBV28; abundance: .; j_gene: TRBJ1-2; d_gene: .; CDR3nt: TGTGCCAGCAGTTTCGCGGGGACCTATCGAGGCTACACCTTC; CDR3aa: CASSFAGTYRGYTF
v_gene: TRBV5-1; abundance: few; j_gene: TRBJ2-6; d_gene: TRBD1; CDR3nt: TGCGCCAGCAGCCTGACAGGGGACGGGGCCAACGTCCTGACTTTC; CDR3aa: CASSLTGDGANVLTF
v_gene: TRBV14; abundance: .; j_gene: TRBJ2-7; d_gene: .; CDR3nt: TGTGCCAGCAGCTATTACGGACCTACCTACGAGCAGTACTTC; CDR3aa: CASSYYGPTYEQYF
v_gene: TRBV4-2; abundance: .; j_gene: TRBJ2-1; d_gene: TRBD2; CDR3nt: TGTGCCAGCAGCCAGAGCGGGGGCGCCTCCTACAATGAGCAGTTCTTC; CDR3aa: CASSQSGGASYNEQFF
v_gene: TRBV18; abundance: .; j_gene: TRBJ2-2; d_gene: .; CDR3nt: TGTGCCAGCTCACCTTCGACTTCGGGGGTTAAAAATACCGGGGAGCTGTTTTTT; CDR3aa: CASSPSTSGVKNTGELFF
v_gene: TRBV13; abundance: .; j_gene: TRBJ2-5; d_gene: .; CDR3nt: TGTGCCAGCAGCTCGACTAACCAAGAGACCCAGTACTTC; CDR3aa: CASSSTNQETQYF